These 16 T cell receptor beta chains were all obtained from the same sample, sequenced in a study of blood T cell repertoires in COVID-19. Produced via immunoSEQ multiplex PCR; TCRdb's table is partial and in-frame only. The sample includes fewer than 350,000 clones, roughly 86% of them seen just once. Input material: peripheral blood. These receptors came from a man aged 35 to 55 with active or convalescent COVID-19.

The chain recombines TRBV5-6 with TRBJ2-7; 7 bases line up with TRBD2. The CDR3 covers 13 residues. CDR1 and CDR2 (germline): SGHDT, YYEEEE. V dropped 10 bases and J dropped 7; count of bases not matched to a gene: 14. The CDR3 nucleotides are TGTGCCGGCCGGGTCGGCGGGAGTGGTGAGCAGTACTTC. As protein: CAGRVGGSGEQYF. Complete variable domain (other parts from reference TRBV5-6 and TRBJ2-7): DAGVTQSPTHLIKTRGQQVTLRCSPKSGHDTVSWYQQALGQGPQFIFQYYEEEERQRGNFPDRFSGHQFPNYSSELNVNALLLGDSALYLCAGRVGGSGEQYFGPGTRLTVT.

This sequence joins TRBV21-1 and TRBJ1-5; the table's D gene call, TRBD1, was not cross checked with the DNA. TRBV21-1 is assigned pseudogene status. The CDR3 is 15 residues long. The CDR3 spells CASRIQGSSNQPQHF. The CDR3 DNA reads TGTGCCAGCAGAATACAGGGCTCTAGCAATCAGCCCCAGCATTTT.

The V and J genes are TRBV2 and TRBJ2-1, with 8 bases identical to TRBD2. The CDR3 totals 14 residues. Trimming removed 8 bases from V and 3 bases from J; junction bases left unmatched: 6. Germline V gene data show CDR1 as SNHLY and CDR2 as FYNNEI. CDR3 sequence reads: CASEAGEGYNEQFF. CDR3 nucleotides: TGTGCCAGCGAAGCGGGAGAAGGCTACAATGAGCAGTTCTTC.

Worth noting for this clone: Other DNA sequences in this sample translate to the same CDR3. The rearrangement uses TRBV7-3 and TRBJ2-1; 9 nucleotides line up with TRBD2. V lost 3 bases to trimming and J lost 3 bases; unmatched junction nucleotides: 3. The CDR3 spans 15 residues. Germline V gene data show CDR1 as SGHTA and CDR2 as FQGTGA. CDR3 DNA sequence: TGTGCCAGCAGCTTGGGACTAGCAGACTACAATGAGCAGTTCTTC. Translated: CASSLGLADYNEQFF.

This chain joins TRBV3-1 (or the pseudogene TRBV3-2) and TRBJ1-1; maybe TRBD1 (5 bases). Germline CDR1 reads LGHDT; CDR2 reads YNNKEL (reference sequence). Trimming took off 2 bases at V and 0 bases at J, with 13 bases between the two ends. The CDR3 contains 16 residues. Here the CDR3 reads CASSQHPPTVNTEAFF. In DNA form, the CDR3 reads TGTGCCAGCAGCCAACACCCTCCGACAGTGAACACTGAAGCTTTCTTT.

The chain combines TRBV18 with TRBJ1-1; no reliable D call. Between the trimmed V and J ends, which lost 2 bases and 3 bases, there was a span of 4 bases. Germline loops: CDR1 KGHSH, CDR2 LQKENI. The CDR3 length is 12 residues. This chain's CDR3 is CASSPVDTEAFF. CDR3 DNA: TGTGCCAGCTCACCAGTAGACACTGAAGCTTTCTTT.

The gene calls are TRBV6-5 and TRBJ2-7, with 8 bases identical to TRBD2. Losses at the gene ends were 7 bases for V and 2 bases for J; bases not matched to a gene: 4. The germline V gene encodes CDR1 MNHEY and CDR2 SVGAGI. This CDR3 has 13 residues. CDR3 sequence reads: CASTRAGAYEQYF. Here the CDR3 DNA reads TGTGCCAGCACCCGAGCGGGGGCCTACGAGCAGTACTTC.

This rearrangement joins TRBV5-4 to TRBJ2-3; the D gene is possibly TRBD1 (7 bases). Germline CDR1 SGHNT, CDR2 YYREEE (reference sequence). V lost 4 bases to trimming and J lost 4 bases, with 19 bases between them. The CDR3 is 16 residues long. CDR3 protein: CASSPEGQSLADTQYF. CDR3 bases: TGTGCCAGCAGCCCGGAGGGACAGTCTCTCGCAGATACGCAGTATTTT.

This sequence joins TRBV19 and TRBJ2-7; no reliable D call. Per germline, CDR1 LNHDA and CDR2 SQIVND (reference sequence). The CDR3 contains 14 residues. With 3 bases removed from V and 5 bases from J, the gap between germline ends came to 14 bases. CDR3 region: CASSIRGQMHEQYF. In DNA form, the CDR3 reads TGTGCCAGTAGTATCCGAGGCCAGATGCACGAGCAGTACTTC.

DNA of the CDR3: TGTGCCAGTGGAAGTCGAACTAGCGGGAGGAATGAGCAGTTCTTC. Protein product: CASGSRTSGRNEQFF. This rearrangement joins TRBV25-1 to TRBJ2-1; 12 nucleotides match TRBD2. From germline, CDR1 is MGHDK and CDR2 SYGVNS. The CDR3 totals 15 residues. Trimming removed 9 bases from V and 7 bases from J; junction bases left unmatched: 10.

This chain joins TRBV20-1 and TRBJ1-2; TRBD1 matches 9 bases. The junction had 1 base not matched to a gene; V was cut back by 5 bases and J by 6 bases. CDR3 length: 11 amino acids. Germline values: CDR1 DFQATT, CDR2 SNEGSKA (reference sequence). This CDR3 reads CSARTGDGYTF. CDR3 nucleotides: TGCAGTGCTCGGACAGGGGATGGCTACACCTTC.

The genes are TRBV3-1 (or the pseudogene TRBV3-2) and TRBJ1-5, with D tentatively TRBD1 (5 bases). Germline values: CDR1 LGHDT, CDR2 YNNKEL (reference sequence). This CDR3 has 13 amino acids. Between the trimmed V and J ends, which lost 2 bases and 7 bases, there was a span of 9 bases. DNA for the CDR3: TGTGCCAGCAGCCAACAGGGCTACCAGCCCCAGCATTTT. It yields the protein CASSQQGYQPQHF.

The V gene is TRBV27, the J gene TRBJ1-6; D unclear. Trimming took 8 bases from V and 5 from J, leaving 7 bases between them. The CDR3 sequence is 12 residues long. Germline lookup yields CDR1 MNHEY and CDR2 SMNVEV (reference sequence). CDR3 bases: TGTGCCAGCGGGAGGGATAATTCACCCCTCCACTTT. Protein: CASGRDNSPLHF.

The J gene is TRBJ2-7, the V gene TRBV7-9; 8 bases are a match to TRBD1. CDR1 and CDR2 from the germline V gene are SEHNR and FQNEAQ (reference sequence). Losses at the gene ends were 5 bases for V and 4 bases for J; bases not matched to a gene: 7. The CDR3 contains 14 residues. CDR3 sequence (DNA): TGTGCCAGCAGCCTACTGACAGGGGCTTACGAGCAGTACTTC. Amino acids: CASSLLTGAYEQYF.

The CDR3 spells CASSPPPGTSGYNEQFF. CDR3 nucleotides: TGCGCCAGCAGCCCCCCCCCGGGGACTAGCGGTTACAATGAGCAGTTCTTC. The chain has TRBV4-1 and TRBJ2-1; 11 nucleotides match TRBD2. CDR1 is MGHRA and CDR2 is YSYEKL in the germline V gene. The CDR3 sequence is 17 residues long. With V trimmed by 4 bases and J by 4 bases, 9 bases remained unmatched.

The CDR3 nucleotides are TGTGCCAGCAGTTATTCAGGGTACGGGGAGCTGTTTTTT. It specifies CASSYSGYGELFF. The chain is built from TRBV27 and TRBJ2-2; TRBD1 is a possible D gene (5 bases). The length of the CDR3 is 13 residues. Looked up from germline, CDR1 is MNHEY and CDR2 is SMNVEV (reference sequence). Trimming left V 4 bases short and J 7 bases short, with 10 bases between.